Reported below is one T cell receptor (beta chain). Its antigen is not identified. The source of the sample is a study of T-cell reconstitution after alpha-beta-depleted transplantation in children. The CDR3 covers 13 residues. Germline V lookup: CDR1 MNHNY, CDR2 SVGAGI (reference sequence). Trimming left V 8 bases short and J 2 bases short, with 12 bases between. The study, taken as a whole, reports: Newly made T cells mostly supplied T-cell counts and diversity one year after transplant.

The TCRbeta library incorporated unique molecular identifiers. Using its own MiXCR run on the PCR reads, TCRdb lists one record per CDR3 protein. This sample carries approximately 650,000 distinct CDR3 sequences, 13% of them seen once, and the ten largest clones take 0.79%. The input for sequencing was PBMCs, taken before TCRalphabeta/CD19-depleted stem cell transplant. The sequence derives from a girl aged 2-10 years with congenital amegakaryocytic thrombocytopenia, due to receive a stem cell transplant. V usage is TRBV6-6 and J usage is TRBJ1-2; D ambiguous. The DNA for the CDR3 is TGTGCCAGCGAACCGACGAAGAACTATGGCTACACCTTC. This encodes CASEPTKNYGYTF.